This entry concerns a single TCR beta chain. This entry is derived from a study of shared T cell receptors in the human thymus. TCRdb keeps only in-frame clones here, not all; method: immunoSEQ multiplex PCR. The sample comprises some 700,000 clones, roughly 88% of which are singletons, and 0.0085% to 0.012% rests with the top ten. The same sample was also used in a study of human thymus T cells. That paper notes: Infants served as donors; they were healthy and Finnish and were having corrective surgery for congenital heart defects. It was from resections taken during corrective heart surgery that the thymus tissue came. An apparent bias in V and J gene usage was seen in thymic and blood repertoires. Unrelated people showed highly overlapping thymic repertoires, related research reported.

This sequence originates from a boy less than two years old with a congenital heart defect. The sample comprised thymocytes.

The CDR3, as DNA: TGTGCCAGCAGCTTAGCTAAGGGGACAGGGAACCGGGCCGGGGAGCTGTTTTTT. Protein sequence: CASSLAKGTGNRAGELFF. The gene calls are TRBV11-2 and TRBJ2-2, with 9 bases identical to TRBD1. V shed 1 base, J shed 6 bases, and the junction held 12 bases outside the gene matches. This CDR3 has 18 residues. Germline CDR1 SGHAT, CDR2 FQNNGV.